The clone carrying this T cell receptor (beta chain) was recorded a few times. What it binds is unknown. V dropped 1 base and J dropped 1 base, with 14 bases sitting between them. The CDR3 runs 16 residues. Per germline, CDR1 KGHSH and CDR2 LQKENI. The sample belongs to a study of response to subunit inactivated influenza vaccine. Study-level results: It was the authors' suggestion that each seasonal influenza vaccination recruits few new T cells.

TCRdb reanalysed the RT-PCR reads using MiXCR and keeps one entry per CDR3 protein. This table has around 850,000 distinct CDR3 sequences, less than 20% appearing once. Sequencing was performed on PBMCs from blood, taken roughly 5 days after vaccination. The receptor was derived from a man aged 45-65 years who received an inactivated influenza vaccine. The chain joins TRBV18 to TRBJ2-7; D may match TRBD1 or TRBD2 (7 bases each). The chain's CDR3 is CASSPLPGGGSYEQYF. In DNA, the CDR3 is TGTGCCAGCTCACCACTCCCAGGGGGGGGATCCTACGAGCAGTACTTC.